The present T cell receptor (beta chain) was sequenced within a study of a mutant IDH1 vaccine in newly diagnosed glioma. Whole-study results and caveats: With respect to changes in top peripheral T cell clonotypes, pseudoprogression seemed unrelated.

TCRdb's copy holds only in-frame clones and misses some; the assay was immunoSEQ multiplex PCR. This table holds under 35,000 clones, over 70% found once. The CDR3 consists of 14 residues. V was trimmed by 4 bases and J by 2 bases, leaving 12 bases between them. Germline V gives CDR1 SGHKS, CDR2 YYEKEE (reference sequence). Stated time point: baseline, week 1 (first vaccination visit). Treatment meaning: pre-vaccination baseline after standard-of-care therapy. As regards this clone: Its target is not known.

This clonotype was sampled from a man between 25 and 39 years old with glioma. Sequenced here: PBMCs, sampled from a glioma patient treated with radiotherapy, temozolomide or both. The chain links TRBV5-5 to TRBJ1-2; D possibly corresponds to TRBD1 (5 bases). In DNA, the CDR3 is TGTGCCAGCAGCCTCCGGGGGACCAACTATGGCTACACCTTC. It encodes CASSLRGTNYGYTF.